The next 21 T cell receptor beta chains were all read from a single sample in a study of human T cells and chemical hapten exposure (dated by TCRdb to the early 2020s). The receptor library was made with RACE. Sequenced using a NextSeq 500. TCRdb redid the processing of the public reads, applying fastp at Q25 and MiXCR, and retained in-frame beta chains. Each record represents a unique CDR3 protein, reported with the most common genes and DNA among its rows. The sample table lists 99,000 or so distinct CDR3 sequences, 10% to 12% of them with a count of one. Under 4% of the sample lies in the top ten. The time point tag for this specimen amounts to: pre-sensitization, week 0. This specimen's treatment or condition label, interpreted: therapeutic diphenylcyclopropenone sensitization with weekly scalp DPC. This specimen consisted of whole blood, obtained in connection with sensitization to the hapten diphenylcyclopropenone (DPC). These receptors all come from a woman in her sixties or seventies with alopecia areata. Some clones in this sample may be carry-over from other donors' samples.

This clonotype came up many times. The chain couples TRBV30 to TRBJ1-6; no clear D. Germline lookup yields CDR1 GTSNPN and CDR2 SVGIG (reference sequence). The CDR3 length is 15 residues. With 2 bases removed from V and 9 bases from J, the gap between germline ends came to 17 bases. The CDR3 spells CAWSPQIGDSSPLHF. CDR3 nucleotides: TGTGCCTGGAGTCCCCAAATAGGTGATAGTTCACCCCTCCACTTT.

This clonotype was recorded once. J is TRBJ2-5 and V is TRBV2; 8 bases match TRBD1. In germline, CDR1 is SNHLY, CDR2 FYNNEI. The CDR3 is made up of 13 amino acids. J lost 5 bases, V lost 7 bases, and 6 bases had no gene match. The CDR3 DNA reads TGTGCCAGCACCACGACAGGGGCCGAGACCCAGTACTTC. Protein: CASTTTGAETQYF.

This clonotype was picked up many times. The chain recombines TRBV30 with TRBJ1-2; 7 bases are shared with TRBD1. Germline CDR1 GTSNPN, CDR2 SVGIG (reference sequence). This CDR3 contains 11 residues. The V segment lost 2 bases and the J segment 7 bases; nucleotides outside the gene matches: 1. The CDR3, as DNA: TGTGCCTGGAGTAACAGGGGTGGCTACACCTTC. Its translation is CAWSNRGGYTF.

This clonotype was observed a few times. The chain recombines TRBV6-5 with TRBJ1-3, with 8 bases matching TRBD1. The ends lost 7 bases at V and 2 bases at J; junction bases unmatched: 1. The CDR3 extends over 13 amino acids. CDR1 is MNHEY and CDR2 is SVGAGI in the germline V gene. The CDR3 DNA sequence: TGTGCCAGCACAGGGGGCACTGGAAACACCATATATTTT. Amino acid sequence: CASTGGTGNTIYF.

This clonotype has only a few counts. The genes are TRBV12-3 or TRBV12-4 and TRBJ1-1; TRBD1 matches 7 bases. V shed 6 bases and J 1 base; nucleotides not matched to a gene: 8. The CDR3 contains 15 residues. CDR3 loop: CASRSQGTANTEAFF. The CDR3 bases are TGTGCCAGCAGAAGCCAAGGGACAGCGAACACTGAAGCTTTCTTT.

V and J are TRBV29-1 and TRBJ1-2; D gene ambiguous. With 4 bases removed from V and 0 bases from J, the gap between germline ends came to 9 bases. The CDR3 covers 13 residues. Germline loops: CDR1 SQVTM, CDR2 ANQGSEA. The CDR3 DNA is TGCAGCGTTGCGGCAGCTGCTAACTATGGCTACACCTTC. Its translation is CSVAAAANYGYTF.

The CDR3 is CASSPYSGNYGYTF. DNA of the CDR3: TGTGCCAGCAGCCCCTATTCCGGGAACTATGGCTACACCTTC. The chain links TRBV7-3 to TRBJ1-2; no clear D. This CDR3 is 14 amino acids long. Trimming left V 5 bases short and J 2 bases short, with 12 bases between. CDR1 is SGHTA and CDR2 is FQGTGA in the germline V gene.

This clonotype appeared a few times. The chain has TRBV14 and TRBJ2-1, with 8 bases lining up with TRBD1. The CDR3 sequence is 15 residues long. Looked up from germline, CDR1 is SGHDN and CDR2 is FVKESK. V shed 3 bases and J 8 bases; nucleotides not matched to a gene: 9. CDR3 bases: TGTGCCAGCAGCCACGGGGACAGGATGGGGGATGAGCAGTTCTTC. Protein: CASSHGDRMGDEQFF.

This clonotype was counted at least ten times. The chain couples TRBV30 to TRBJ2-3, with 9 bases lining up with TRBD1. V gave up 1 base and J gave up 4 bases; unmatched junction bases: 3. CDR3 size: 14 residues. The V gene's germline CDR1 is GTSNPN and CDR2 SVGIG (reference sequence). The CDR3 nucleotides read TGTGCCTGGAGTGCGGGACAGGGCGCAGATACGCAGTATTTT. Translating it yields CAWSAGQGADTQYF. The full variable domain, its missing parts supplied by reference TRBV30 and TRBJ2-3, is SQTIHQWPATLVQPVGSPLSLECTVEGTSNPNLYWYRQAAGRGLQLLFYSVGIGQISSEVPQNLSASRPQDRQFILSSKKLLLSDSGFYLCAWSAGQGADTQYFGPGTRLTVL.

At least ten counts were recorded for this clonotype. This sequence joins TRBV6-5 and TRBJ1-1; D gene unclear. Germline V gives CDR1 MNHEY, CDR2 SVGAGI. The CDR3 has 14 residues. Trimming stripped 2 bases from V and 3 bases from J, with 10 bases between. The CDR3 nucleotides are TGTGCCAGCAGTTACGAAAGGACGGACACTGAAGCTTTCTTT. Protein sequence: CASSYERTDTEAFF.

In DNA, the CDR3 is TGTGCTCTCATGGGTTATTCGAACACCGGGGAGCTGTTTTTT. This encodes CALMGYSNTGELFF. The rearrangement uses TRBV7-7 and TRBJ2-2, with D unclear. Germline V CDR1 and CDR2: SSHAT, FNYEAQ (reference sequence). The CDR3 has 14 residues. The entire variable domain, with the rest obtained from reference TRBV7-7 and TRBJ2-2, is as follows: GAGVSQSPRYKVTKRGQDVTLRCDPISSHATLYWYQQALGQGPEFLTYFNYEAQPDKSGLPSDRFSAERPEGSISTLTIQRTEQRDSAMYRCALMGYSNTGELFFGEGSRLTVL.

The table lists this clonotype with a few counts. V is TRBV6-1 and J is TRBJ1-4, with TRBD1 matching over 7 bases. V lost 6 bases, J lost 3 bases, and 4 bases stayed unmatched. The CDR3 extends over 14 amino acids. Germline CDR1 and CDR2: MNHNS and SASEGT. The CDR3 coding sequence is TGTGCCAGCAGATACAGGGGTTCTAATGAAAAACTGTTTTTT. It codes for CASRYRGSNEKLFF.

This clonotype was detected ten times or more. The V and J genes are TRBV12-3 or TRBV12-4 and TRBJ1-2, with 12 bases aligning to TRBD1. The CDR3 runs 17 residues. The J segment lost 7 bases and the V segment lost 6 bases, leaving 15 bases of the junction unmatched. The CDR3 coding sequence is TGTGCCAGCAGCCGTCGAACCCCGGGACAGGGGGCAGTTGGCTACACCTTC. Its translation is CASSRRTPGQGAVGYTF.

At least ten counts were recorded for this clonotype. Because the CDR3's place on the DNA is in doubt, the DNA is left out and the CDR3 is given as listed by TCRdb. The rearrangement uses TRBV6-2 or TRBV6-3 and TRBJ2-4; the table's D call TRBD1 went unverified against the DNA. Per the germline V gene, CDR1 is MNHEY and CDR2 is SVGEGT. The CDR3 has 17 residues if both end residues are counted. CDR3: CASSTSDRLIAKNIQYF.

The genes are TRBV29-1 and TRBJ2-5; D is uncertain. The CDR3 totals 13 residues. CDR1 is SQVTM, CDR2 ANQGSEA, per germline. Trimming took 4 bases from V and 2 from J, leaving 11 bases between them. The chain's CDR3 is CSVGVQTQETQYF. CDR3 DNA sequence: TGCAGCGTTGGGGTACAGACTCAAGAGACCCAGTACTTC. Supplemented by reference TRBV29-1 and TRBJ2-5, the full variable domain reads SAVISQKPSRDICQRGTSLTIQCQVDSQVTMMFWYRQQPGQSLTLIATANQGSEATYESGFVIDKFPISRPNLTFSTLTVSNMSPEDSSIYLCSVGVQTQETQYFGPGTRLLVL.

This clonotype was observed at least ten times. The chain combines TRBV10-1 with TRBJ2-3, with TRBD2 as a possible D gene (5 bases). The CDR3 spans 13 residues. The ends were cut back, 10 bases at V and 6 bases at J, with 17 bases in the middle. Germline CDR1 WNHNN, CDR2 SYGVQD (reference sequence). CDR3 bases: TGCGCCACAGGAGGTGTAGGCCAGGATACGCAGTATTTT. Residues: CATGGVGQDTQYF.

The chain uses TRBV7-8 and TRBJ1-5; tentative D call: TRBD1 (6 bases). The CDR3 is made up of 14 amino acids. Germline V gene data show CDR1 as SGHVS and CDR2 as FQNEAQ. V was trimmed by 4 bases and J by 3 bases, leaving 10 bases between them. The CDR3 sequence: CASSSGQNNQPQHF. CDR3 bases: TGTGCCAGCAGCTCCGGACAGAACAATCAGCCCCAGCATTTT.

This clonotype came up many times. The CDR3 region has the DNA TGTGCCAGCGGGAACAGGGTGATGAACACTGAAGCTTTCTTT. Residues: CASGNRVMNTEAFF. V is TRBV7-8 and J is TRBJ1-1, with D perhaps TRBD1 (6 bases). Germline assignment: CDR1 SGHVS and CDR2 FQNEAQ. The length of the CDR3 is 14 residues. Trimming stripped 8 bases from V and 0 bases from J, with 13 bases between.

In this sample, this clonotype turned up many times. V usage is TRBV7-6 and J usage is TRBJ2-2; 9 bases fit TRBD1. The V gene end was trimmed by 6 bases and the J gene end by 6 bases; junction bases not matched to a gene: 5. The CDR3 is 14 amino acids. The germline gives CDR1 SGHVS, CDR2 FNYEAQ. The CDR3 loop reads CASSFNRGPGELFF. The CDR3 nucleotides are TGTGCCAGCAGTTTTAACAGGGGGCCCGGGGAGCTGTTTTTT.

This clonotype appeared many times. The chain carries TRBV12-3 or TRBV12-4 and TRBJ2-1; the match to TRBD2 covers 11 bases. This CDR3 has 15 amino acids. V dropped 9 bases and J dropped 2; count of bases not matched to a gene: 6. CDR3 region: CASRLLAGAYNEQFF. DNA of the CDR3: TGTGCCAGTCGTTTACTAGCGGGGGCCTACAATGAGCAGTTCTTC.

This clonotype was found a few times. This sequence joins TRBV11-2 and TRBJ2-2; D ambiguous. V dropped 2 bases and J dropped 0 bases, with 7 bases sitting between them. Germline-derived CDR1 and CDR2 are SGHAT and FQNNGV. The CDR3 consists of 15 residues. The CDR3: CASSLLQSNTGELFF. CDR3 nucleotide sequence: TGTGCCAGCAGCTTACTACAATCGAACACCGGGGAGCTGTTTTTT. Variable domain in full (rest from reference TRBV11-2 and TRBJ2-2): EAGVAQSPRYKIIEKRQSVAFWCNPISGHATLYWYQQILGQGPKLLIQFQNNGVVDDSQLPKDRFSAERLKGVDSTLKIQPAKLEDSAVYLCASSLLQSNTGELFFGEGSRLTVL.